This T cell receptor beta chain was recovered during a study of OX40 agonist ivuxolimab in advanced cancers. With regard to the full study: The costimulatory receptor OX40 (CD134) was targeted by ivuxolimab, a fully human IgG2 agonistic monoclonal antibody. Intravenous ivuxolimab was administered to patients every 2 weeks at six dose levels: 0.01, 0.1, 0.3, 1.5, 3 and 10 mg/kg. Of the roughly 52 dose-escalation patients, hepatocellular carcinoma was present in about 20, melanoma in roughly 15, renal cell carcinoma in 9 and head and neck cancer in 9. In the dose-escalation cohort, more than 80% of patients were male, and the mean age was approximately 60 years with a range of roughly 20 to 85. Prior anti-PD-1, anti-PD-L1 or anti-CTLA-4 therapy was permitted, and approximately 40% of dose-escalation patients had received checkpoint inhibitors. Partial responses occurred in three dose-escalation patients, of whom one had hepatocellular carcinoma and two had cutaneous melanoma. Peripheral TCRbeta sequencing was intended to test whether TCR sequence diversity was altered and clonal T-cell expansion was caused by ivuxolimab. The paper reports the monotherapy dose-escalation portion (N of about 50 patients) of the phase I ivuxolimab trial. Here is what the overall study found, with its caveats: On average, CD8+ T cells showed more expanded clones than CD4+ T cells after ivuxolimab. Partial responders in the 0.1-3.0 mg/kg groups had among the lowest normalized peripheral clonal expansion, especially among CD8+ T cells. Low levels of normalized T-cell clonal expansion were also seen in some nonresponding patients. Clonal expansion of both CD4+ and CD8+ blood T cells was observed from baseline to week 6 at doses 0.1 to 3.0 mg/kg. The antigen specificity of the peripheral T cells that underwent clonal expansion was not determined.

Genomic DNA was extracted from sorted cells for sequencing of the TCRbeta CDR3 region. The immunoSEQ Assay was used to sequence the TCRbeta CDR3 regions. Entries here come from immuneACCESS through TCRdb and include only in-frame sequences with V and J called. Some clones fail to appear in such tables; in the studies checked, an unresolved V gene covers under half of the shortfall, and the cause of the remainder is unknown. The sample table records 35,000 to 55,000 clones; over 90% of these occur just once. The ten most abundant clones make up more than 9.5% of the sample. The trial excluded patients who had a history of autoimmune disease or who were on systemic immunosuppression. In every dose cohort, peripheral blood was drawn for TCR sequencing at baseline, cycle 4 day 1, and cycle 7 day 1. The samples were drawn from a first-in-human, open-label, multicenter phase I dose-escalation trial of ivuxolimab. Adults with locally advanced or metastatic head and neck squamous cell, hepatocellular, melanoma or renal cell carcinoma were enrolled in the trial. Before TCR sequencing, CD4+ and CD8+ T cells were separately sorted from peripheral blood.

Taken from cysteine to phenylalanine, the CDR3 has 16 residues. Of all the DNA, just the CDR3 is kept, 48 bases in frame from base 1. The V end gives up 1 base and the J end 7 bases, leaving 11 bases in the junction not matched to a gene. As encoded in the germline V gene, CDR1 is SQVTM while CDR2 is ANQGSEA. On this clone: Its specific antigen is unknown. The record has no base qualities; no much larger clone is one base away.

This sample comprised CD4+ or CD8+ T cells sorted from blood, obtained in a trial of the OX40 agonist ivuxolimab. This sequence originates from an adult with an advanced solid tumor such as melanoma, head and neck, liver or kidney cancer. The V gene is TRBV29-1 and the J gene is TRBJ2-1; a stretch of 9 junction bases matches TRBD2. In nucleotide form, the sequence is TGCAGCGTTGAAGTAATTGGTAGCGGGAGATTAAATGAGCAGTTCTTC. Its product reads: CSVEVIGSGRLNEQFF.